This TCR beta chain was identified during a study of T cell responses to AZD1222 COVID-19 vaccine. General study results and limits: The number of AZD1222 recipients seropositive at baseline was only five to seven. Along spike, vaccine-associated CD4 TCRs were found throughout, with dominance at 160-218 and 743-854. It should be noted that donors were predominantly white British and more often female, and clonal diversity was possibly underestimated. Variant regions that are unmutated are reportedly the target of nearly half of spike-specific TCRs.

Germline CDR1 GTSNPN, CDR2 SVGIG (reference sequence). The CDR3 loop spans 14 amino acids. V was cut by 2 bases and J by 3 bases, with 11 bases left in between. This clone was picked up one time. Its antigen is not known. Sequencing used immunoSEQ multiplex PCR; TCRdb keeps in-frame clones, though not all of them. This sample has about 93,000 clones, with 80% to 90% found just once. The TCR sequence derives from an adult who received the AZD1222 COVID-19 vaccine. The sample in question was peripheral blood, obtained 28 days after the second AZD1222 dose. V and J are TRBV30 and TRBJ1-3; no clear D. CDR3 bases: TGTGCCTGGAGTTTGGGTTCGGGTGGAAACACCATATATTTT. The encoded protein is CAWSLGSGGNTIYF.